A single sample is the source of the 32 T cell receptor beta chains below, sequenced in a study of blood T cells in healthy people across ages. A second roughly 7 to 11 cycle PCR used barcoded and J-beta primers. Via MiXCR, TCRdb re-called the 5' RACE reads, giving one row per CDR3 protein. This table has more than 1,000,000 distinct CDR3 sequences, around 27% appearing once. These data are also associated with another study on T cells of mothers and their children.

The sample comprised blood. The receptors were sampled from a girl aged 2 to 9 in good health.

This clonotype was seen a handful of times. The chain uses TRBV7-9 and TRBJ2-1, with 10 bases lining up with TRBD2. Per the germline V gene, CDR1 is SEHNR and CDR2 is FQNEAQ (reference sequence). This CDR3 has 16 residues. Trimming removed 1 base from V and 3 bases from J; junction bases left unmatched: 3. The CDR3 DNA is TGTGCCAGCAGCTTAGAAGCGGGGGGGCACTACAATGAGCAGTTCTTC. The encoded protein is CASSLEAGGHYNEQFF.

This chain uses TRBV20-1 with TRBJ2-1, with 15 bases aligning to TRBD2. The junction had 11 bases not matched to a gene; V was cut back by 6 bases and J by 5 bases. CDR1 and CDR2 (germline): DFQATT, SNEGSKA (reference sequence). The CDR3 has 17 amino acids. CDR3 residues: CSAGLAGGPSMNNEQFF. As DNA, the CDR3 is TGCAGTGCAGGACTAGCGGGAGGGCCCTCCATGAACAATGAGCAGTTCTTC.

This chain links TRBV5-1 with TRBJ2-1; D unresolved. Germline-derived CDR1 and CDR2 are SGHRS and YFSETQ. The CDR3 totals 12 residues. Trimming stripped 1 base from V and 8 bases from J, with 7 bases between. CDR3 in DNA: TGCGCCAGCAGCTTGAGTTGGTATGAGCAGTTCTTC. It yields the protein CASSLSWYEQFF.

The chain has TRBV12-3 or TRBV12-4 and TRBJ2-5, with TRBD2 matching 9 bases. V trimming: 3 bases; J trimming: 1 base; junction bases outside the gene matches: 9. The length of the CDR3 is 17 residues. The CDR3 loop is CASSFSLAGTTQETQYF. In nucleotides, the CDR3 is TGTGCCAGCAGTTTTTCTCTAGCGGGGACAACCCAAGAGACCCAGTACTTC.

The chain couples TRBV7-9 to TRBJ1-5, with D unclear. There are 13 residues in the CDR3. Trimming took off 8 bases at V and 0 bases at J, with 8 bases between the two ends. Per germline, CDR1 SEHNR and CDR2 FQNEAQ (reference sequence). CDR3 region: CASHANSNQPQHF. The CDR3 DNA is TGTGCCAGCCACGCCAATAGCAATCAGCCCCAGCATTTT.

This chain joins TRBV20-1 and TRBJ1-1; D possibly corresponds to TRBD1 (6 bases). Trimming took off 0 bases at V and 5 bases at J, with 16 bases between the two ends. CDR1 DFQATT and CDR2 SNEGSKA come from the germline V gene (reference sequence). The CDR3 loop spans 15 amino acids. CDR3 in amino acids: CSAREGGTRRTEAFF. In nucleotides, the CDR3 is TGCAGTGCTAGAGAAGGGGGGACGAGGAGGACTGAAGCTTTCTTT.

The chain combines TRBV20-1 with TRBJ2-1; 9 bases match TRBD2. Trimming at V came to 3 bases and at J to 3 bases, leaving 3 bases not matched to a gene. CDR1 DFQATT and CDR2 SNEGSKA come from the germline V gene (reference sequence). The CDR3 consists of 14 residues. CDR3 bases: TGCAGTGCTAGCTCTAGCGGGGACTACAATGAGCAGTTCTTC. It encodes CSASSSGDYNEQFF.

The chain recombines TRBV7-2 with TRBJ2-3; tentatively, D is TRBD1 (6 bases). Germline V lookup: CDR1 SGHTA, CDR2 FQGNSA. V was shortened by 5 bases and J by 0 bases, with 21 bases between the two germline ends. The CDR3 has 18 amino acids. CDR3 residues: CASSTNWGYRASTDTQYF. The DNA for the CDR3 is TGTGCCAGCAGCACCAACTGGGGCTACAGGGCTAGCACAGATACGCAGTATTTT.

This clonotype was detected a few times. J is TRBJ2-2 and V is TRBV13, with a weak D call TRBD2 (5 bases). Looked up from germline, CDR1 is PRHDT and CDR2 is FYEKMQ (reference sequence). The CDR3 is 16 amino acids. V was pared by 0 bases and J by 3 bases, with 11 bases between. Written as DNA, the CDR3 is TGTGCCAGCAGCTTAGGCTTGGGAGTGGACACCGGGGAGCTGTTTTTT. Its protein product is CASSLGLGVDTGELFF.

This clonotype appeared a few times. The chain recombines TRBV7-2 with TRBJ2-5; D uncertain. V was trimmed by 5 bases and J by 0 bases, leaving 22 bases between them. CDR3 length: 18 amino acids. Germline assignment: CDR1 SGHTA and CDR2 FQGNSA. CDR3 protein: CASSQKAQWATNQETQYF. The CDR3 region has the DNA TGTGCCAGCAGCCAAAAAGCCCAATGGGCCACGAACCAAGAGACCCAGTACTTC. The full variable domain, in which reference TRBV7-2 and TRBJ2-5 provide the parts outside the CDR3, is GAGVSQSPSNKVTEKGKDVELRCDPISGHTALYWYRQSLGQGLEFLIYFQGNSAPDKSGLPSDRFSAERTGGSVSTLTIQRTQQEDSAVYLCASSQKAQWATNQETQYFGPGTRLLVL.

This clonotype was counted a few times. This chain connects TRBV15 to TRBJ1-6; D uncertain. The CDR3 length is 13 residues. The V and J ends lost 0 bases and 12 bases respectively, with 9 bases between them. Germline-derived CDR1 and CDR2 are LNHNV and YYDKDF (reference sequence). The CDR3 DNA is TGTGCCACCAGCAGAGATTTGGAGGGACCCCTCCACTTT. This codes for CATSRDLEGPLHF. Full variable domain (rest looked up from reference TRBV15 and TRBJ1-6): DAMVIQNPRYQVTQFGKPVTLSCSQTLNHNVMYWYQQKSSQAPKLLFHYYDKDFNNEADTPDNFQSRRPNTSFCFLDIRSPGLGDTAMYLCATSRDLEGPLHFGNGTRLTVT.

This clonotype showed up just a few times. CDR3 region: CASSSGGAYEQYF. CDR3 bases: TGTGCCAGCAGTTCGGGGGGGGCCTACGAGCAGTACTTC. The rearrangement uses TRBV27 and TRBJ2-7; the match to TRBD2 covers 8 bases. This CDR3 has 13 residues. The germline V gene has CDR1 MNHEY and CDR2 SMNVEV (reference sequence). V gave up 4 bases and J gave up 2 bases; unmatched junction bases: 1.

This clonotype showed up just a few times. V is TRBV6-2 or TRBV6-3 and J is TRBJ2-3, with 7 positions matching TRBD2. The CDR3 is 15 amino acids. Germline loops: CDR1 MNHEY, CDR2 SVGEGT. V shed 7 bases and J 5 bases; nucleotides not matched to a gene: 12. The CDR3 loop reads CASIPAGRALDTQYF. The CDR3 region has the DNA TGTGCCAGCATACCAGCGGGGCGAGCGTTAGATACGCAGTATTTT.

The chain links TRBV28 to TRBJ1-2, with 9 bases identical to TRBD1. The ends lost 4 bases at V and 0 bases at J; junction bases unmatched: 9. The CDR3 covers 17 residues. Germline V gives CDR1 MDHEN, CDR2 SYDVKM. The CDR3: CASSSVTGGFPNYGYTF. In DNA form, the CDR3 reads TGTGCCAGCAGTTCGGTTACAGGGGGCTTCCCTAACTATGGCTACACCTTC.

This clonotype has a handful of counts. The CDR3 DNA follows: TGTGCCAGCAGCTGGTTGGACAGGTCCCCCACCGGGGAGCTGTTTTTT. It codes for CASSWLDRSPTGELFF. This chain uses TRBV7-3 with TRBJ2-2; TRBD1 matches at 7 bases. This CDR3 contains 16 residues. Germline CDR1 and CDR2: SGHTA and FQGTGA. The V and J ends lost 4 bases and 4 bases, in that order; junction bases with no gene match: 9.

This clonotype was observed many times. The CDR3 is CSALEETQYF. CDR3 DNA sequence: TGCAGTGCACTAGAGGAGACCCAGTACTTC. The chain has TRBV20-1 and TRBJ2-5, with D tentatively TRBD2 (5 bases). The length of the CDR3 is 10 residues. Germline V gives CDR1 DFQATT, CDR2 SNEGSKA (reference sequence). V dropped 6 bases and J dropped 5 bases, with 7 bases sitting between them.

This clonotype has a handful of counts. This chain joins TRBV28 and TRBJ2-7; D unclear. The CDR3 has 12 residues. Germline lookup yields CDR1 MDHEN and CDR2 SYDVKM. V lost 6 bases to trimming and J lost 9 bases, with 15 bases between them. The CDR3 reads CASSATLTLQYF. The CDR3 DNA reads TGTGCCAGCAGCGCGACCCTGACGCTGCAGTACTTC.

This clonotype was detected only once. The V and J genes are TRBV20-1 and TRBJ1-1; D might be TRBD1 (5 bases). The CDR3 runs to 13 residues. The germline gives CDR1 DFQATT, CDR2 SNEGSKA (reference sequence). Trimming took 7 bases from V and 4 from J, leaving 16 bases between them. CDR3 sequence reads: CSGLPQGGTEAFF. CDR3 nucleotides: TGCAGTGGCTTACCCCAGGGTGGCACTGAAGCTTTCTTT.

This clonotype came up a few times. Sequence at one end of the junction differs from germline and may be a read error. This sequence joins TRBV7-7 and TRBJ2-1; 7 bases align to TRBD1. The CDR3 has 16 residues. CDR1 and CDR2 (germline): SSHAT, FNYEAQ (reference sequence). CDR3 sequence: CASSLADDRVNNEQFF. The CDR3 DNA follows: TGTGCTAGCAGCTTAGCAGACGACAGGGTAAACAATGAGCAGTTCTTC.

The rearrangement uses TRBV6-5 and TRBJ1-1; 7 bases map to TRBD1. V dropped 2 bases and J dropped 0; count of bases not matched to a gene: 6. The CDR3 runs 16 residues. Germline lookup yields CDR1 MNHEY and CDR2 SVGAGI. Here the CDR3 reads CASSYGGGQLNTEAFF. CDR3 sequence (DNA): TGTGCCAGCAGTTACGGTGGGGGACAGTTGAACACTGAAGCTTTCTTT.

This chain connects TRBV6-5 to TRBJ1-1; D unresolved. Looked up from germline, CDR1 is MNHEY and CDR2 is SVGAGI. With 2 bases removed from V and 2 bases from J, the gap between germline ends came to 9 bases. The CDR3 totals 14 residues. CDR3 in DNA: TGTGCCAGCAGTTACGGGCGGGCAAACACTGAAGCTTTCTTT. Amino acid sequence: CASSYGRANTEAFF.

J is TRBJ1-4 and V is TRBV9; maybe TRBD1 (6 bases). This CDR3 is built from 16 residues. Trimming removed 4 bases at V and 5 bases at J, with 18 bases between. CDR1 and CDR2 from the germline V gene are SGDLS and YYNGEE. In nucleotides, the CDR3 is TGTGCCAGCAGCCGACAGGCCCAAGACTTAAATGAAAAACTGTTTTTT. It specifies CASSRQAQDLNEKLFF.

The CDR3 sequence is CSAGDFLDTQYF. The DNA of the CDR3 is TGCAGTGCTGGGGACTTCCTAGATACGCAGTATTTT. The genes are TRBV20-1 and TRBJ2-3; D is perhaps TRBD2 (6 bases). V was shortened by 5 bases and J by 5 bases, with 11 bases between the two germline ends. There are 12 residues in the CDR3. Per germline, CDR1 DFQATT and CDR2 SNEGSKA (reference sequence).

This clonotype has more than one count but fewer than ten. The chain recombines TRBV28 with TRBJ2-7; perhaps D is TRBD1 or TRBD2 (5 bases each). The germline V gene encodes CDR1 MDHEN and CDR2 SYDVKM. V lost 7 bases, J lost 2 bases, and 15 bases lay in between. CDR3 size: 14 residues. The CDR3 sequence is CASINKEGPYEQYF. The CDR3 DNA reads TGTGCCAGCATCAACAAAGAGGGGCCCTACGAGCAGTACTTC. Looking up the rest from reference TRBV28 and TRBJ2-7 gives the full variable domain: DVKVTQSSRYLVKRTGEKVFLECVQDMDHENMFWYRQDPGLGLRLIYFSYDVKMKEKGDIPEGYSVSREKKERFSLILESASTNQTSMYLCASINKEGPYEQYFGPGTRLTVT.

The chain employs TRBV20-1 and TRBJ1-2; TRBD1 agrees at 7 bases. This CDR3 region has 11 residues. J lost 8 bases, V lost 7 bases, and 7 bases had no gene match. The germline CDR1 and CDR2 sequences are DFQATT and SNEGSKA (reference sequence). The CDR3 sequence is CSVETGKGYTF. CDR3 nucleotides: TGCAGTGTCGAGACAGGGAAGGGCTACACCTTC.

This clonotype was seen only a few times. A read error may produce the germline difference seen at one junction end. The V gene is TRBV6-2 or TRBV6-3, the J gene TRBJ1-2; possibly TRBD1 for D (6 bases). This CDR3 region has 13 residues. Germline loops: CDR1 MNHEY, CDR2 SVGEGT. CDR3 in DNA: TGCGCCAGCGGTCAGGGGCAGAACTATGGCTACACCTTC. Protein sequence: CASGQGQNYGYTF.

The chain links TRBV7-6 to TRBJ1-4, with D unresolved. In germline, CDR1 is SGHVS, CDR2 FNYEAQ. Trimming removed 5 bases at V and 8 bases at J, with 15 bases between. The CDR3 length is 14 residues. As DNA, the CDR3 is TGTGCCAGCAGCCAGCCCTATCGTCGGGAAAAACTGTTTTTT. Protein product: CASSQPYRREKLFF. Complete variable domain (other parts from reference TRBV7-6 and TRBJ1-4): GAGVSQSPRYKVTKRGQDVALRCDPISGHVSLYWYRQALGQGPEFLTYFNYEAQQDKSGLPNDRFSAERPEGSISTLTIQRTEQRDSAMYRCASSQPYRREKLFFGSGTQLSVL.

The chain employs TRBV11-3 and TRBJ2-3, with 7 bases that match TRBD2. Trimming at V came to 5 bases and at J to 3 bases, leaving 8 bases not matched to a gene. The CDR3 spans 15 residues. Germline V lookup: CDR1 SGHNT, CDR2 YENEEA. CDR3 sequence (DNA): TGTGCCAGCAGCCAAAGCCAGCGGGGAACAGATACGCAGTATTTT. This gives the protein CASSQSQRGTDTQYF.

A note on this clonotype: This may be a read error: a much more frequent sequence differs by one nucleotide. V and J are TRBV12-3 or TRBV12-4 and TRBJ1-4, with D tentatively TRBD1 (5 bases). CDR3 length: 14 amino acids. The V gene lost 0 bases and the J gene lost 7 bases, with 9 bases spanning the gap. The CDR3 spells CASSLAGQGEKLFF. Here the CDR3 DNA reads TGTGCCAGCAGTTTAGCGGGCCAGGGTGAAAAACTGTTTTTT.

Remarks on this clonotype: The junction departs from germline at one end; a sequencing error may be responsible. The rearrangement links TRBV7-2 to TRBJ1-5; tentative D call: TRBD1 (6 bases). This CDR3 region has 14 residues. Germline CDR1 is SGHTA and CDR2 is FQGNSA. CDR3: CVSSFTGSSQPQHF. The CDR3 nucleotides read TGTGTCAGCAGCTTTACAGGGTCAAGTCAGCCCCAGCATTTT.

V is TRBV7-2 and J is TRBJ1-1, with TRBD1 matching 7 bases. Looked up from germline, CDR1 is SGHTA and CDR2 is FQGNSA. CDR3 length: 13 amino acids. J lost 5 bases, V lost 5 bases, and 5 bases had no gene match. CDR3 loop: CASSPNRGTEAFF. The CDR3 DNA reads TGTGCCAGCAGCCCAAACAGGGGAACTGAAGCTTTCTTT. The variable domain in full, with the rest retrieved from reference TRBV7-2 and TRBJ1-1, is GAGVSQSPSNKVTEKGKDVELRCDPISGHTALYWYRQSLGQGLEFLIYFQGNSAPDKSGLPSDRFSAERTGGSVSTLTIQRTQQEDSAVYLCASSPNRGTEAFFGQGTRLTVV.

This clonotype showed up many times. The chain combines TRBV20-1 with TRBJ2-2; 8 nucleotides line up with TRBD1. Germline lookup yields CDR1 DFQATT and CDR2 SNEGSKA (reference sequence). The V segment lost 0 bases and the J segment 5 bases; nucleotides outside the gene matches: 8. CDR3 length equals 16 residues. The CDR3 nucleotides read TGCAGTGCTAGAGATCGGGGCAGGGGGCTAACCGGGGAGCTGTTTTTT. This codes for CSARDRGRGLTGELFF.